Presented here are 11 T cell receptor beta chains from one specimen sequenced in a study of metastatic and nonmetastatic thyroid tumors. With MiXCR, TCRdb called clones anew from the PCR reads. This sample carries over 7,500 clones, around 9.9% of them seen once, and the ten largest clones take approximately 7.2%. Thyroid surgery was preceded by no treatment in any patient. Material: tumor tissue. The receptors were sampled from a female donor with papillary thyroid cancer or a benign thyroid nodule (not recorded which). Some clones in this sample may be carry-over from other donors' samples.

Ten or more counts support this clone. The chain has TRBV20-1 and TRBJ1-3; maybe TRBD1 (6 bases). Germline values: CDR1 DFQATT, CDR2 SNEGSKA (reference sequence). The CDR3 length is 13 residues. The ends were cut back, 6 bases at V and 0 bases at J, with 9 bases in the middle. CDR3: CSAKQGSGNTIYF. The CDR3 DNA follows: TGCAGTGCCAAACAGGGCTCTGGAAACACCATATATTTT.

About this clone itself: One junction end disagrees with the germline gene, perhaps due to a read error. The V gene is TRBV20-1, the J gene TRBJ1-6; TRBD1 is a possible D gene (5 bases). In germline, CDR1 is DFQATT, CDR2 SNEGSKA (reference sequence). The CDR3 has 16 residues. The CDR3 sequence is CSATSRGGTYNPPPHF. Written as DNA, the CDR3 is TGCAGTGCAACCTCGCGGGGGGGGACCTATAATCCACCCCCCCACTTT.

Many counts were recorded for this clone. CDR3 in DNA: TGTGCCAGCAGCTTGGGCCTCAGGGACTATGGCTACACCTTC. It is translated as CASSLGLRDYGYTF. The gene calls are TRBV7-9 and TRBJ1-2, with D possibly matching TRBD1 (5 bases). The CDR3 loop spans 14 amino acids. V lost 3 bases, J lost 3 bases, and 11 bases lay in between. Germline V gives CDR1 SEHNR, CDR2 FQNEAQ (reference sequence).

V and J are TRBV7-3 and TRBJ1-5; no firm D call. The germline gives CDR1 SGHTA, CDR2 FQGTGA. This CDR3 is built from 13 residues. Trimming took 3 bases from V and 2 from J, leaving 5 bases between them. The CDR3 here is CASSFQGNQPQHF. For the CDR3, the DNA is TGTGCCAGCAGCTTTCAGGGCAATCAGCCCCAGCATTTT.

This clone showed up many times. The J gene is TRBJ1-3, the V gene TRBV7-2, with unresolved D. CDR3 length: 13 residues. Trimming pared 2 bases from V and 4 bases from J, leaving 6 bases between. Per the germline V gene, CDR1 is SGHTA and CDR2 is FQGNSA. As DNA, the CDR3 is TGTGCCAGCAGCTTAAATATGGGAAACACCATATATTTT. This translates into CASSLNMGNTIYF.

This chain connects TRBV10-3 to TRBJ1-6; maybe TRBD1 (6 bases). V was shortened by 6 bases and J by 7 bases, with 16 bases between the two germline ends. CDR3 length: 15 residues. Germline V CDR1 and CDR2: ENHRY, SYGVKD. The CDR3 here is CAIRGGGATNSPLHF. The CDR3 coding sequence is TGTGCCATCAGGGGAGGGGGGGCGACGAATTCACCCCTCCACTTT.

Only a few counts were recorded for this clone. The CDR3 loop is CESSLGGKTQYF. DNA of the CDR3: TGTGAAAGCAGTTTGGGGGGTAAGACCCAGTACTTC. The rearrangement links TRBV28 to TRBJ2-5, with D possibly TRBD2 on 6 matching bases. The CDR3 sequence is 12 residues long. The germline V gene has CDR1 MDHEN and CDR2 SYDVKM.

This clone was picked up a small number of times. The chain recombines TRBV3-1 with TRBJ2-5; D ambiguous. Per the germline V gene, CDR1 is LGHDT and CDR2 is YNNKEL (reference sequence). The CDR3 contains 12 residues. V was shortened by 1 base and J by 4 bases, with 4 bases between the two germline ends. The CDR3 loop is CASSQGSETQYF. CDR3 bases: TGTGCCAGCAGCCAAGGTTCAGAGACCCAGTACTTC.

This clone was counted ten times or more. This chain links TRBV2 with TRBJ2-1; D remains unclear. Germline loops: CDR1 SNHLY, CDR2 FYNNEI. The CDR3 totals 14 residues. V lost 6 bases and J lost 2, with 11 bases in between. The CDR3 region is CASRPDPAYNEQFF. In nucleotides, the CDR3 is TGTGCCAGCAGGCCCGACCCAGCCTACAATGAGCAGTTCTTC.

This clone has at least ten counts. This chain connects TRBV19 to TRBJ2-5; D may be TRBD1 (5 bases). V lost 4 bases, J lost 5 bases, and 8 bases lay in between. The V gene's germline CDR1 is LNHDA and CDR2 SQIVND (reference sequence). This CDR3 spans 12 amino acids. This CDR3 is CASSKNRETQYF. The CDR3 DNA sequence: TGTGCCAGTAGTAAAAACAGGGAGACCCAGTACTTC.

In this sample, this clone turned up a few times. The chain employs TRBV28 and TRBJ1-2; D unresolved. Germline-derived CDR1 and CDR2 are MDHEN and SYDVKM. The V and J ends lost 7 bases and 6 bases respectively, with 18 bases between them. The CDR3 has 14 amino acids. As DNA, the CDR3 is TGTGCCAGCATCCCAAATCTCGGGTCGAATGGCTACACCTTC. Amino acids: CASIPNLGSNGYTF.